These 14 T cell receptor beta chains were all obtained from the same sample, sequenced in a study of T cells in Graves' hyperthyroidism and ophthalmopathy. Researchers amplified the TCR beta CDR3 regions from RNA transcripts. With the HTBI primer set, the TCR CDR3 went through a first round of RT-PCR. MiXCR was run by TCRdb on the multiplex PCR reads, yielding one entry per CDR3 protein. The table lists hundreds of thousands of distinct CDR3 sequences, around 15% of them singletons, with 3.5% to 4% in the top ten. The sequenced material came from blood. The receptors here all came from a woman in her thirties with Graves' hyperthyroidism.

In this sample, this clonotype turned up many times. The chain is built from TRBV7-9 and TRBJ2-1; D may be TRBD1 (6 bases). Germline assignment: CDR1 SEHNR and CDR2 FQNEAQ (reference sequence). The CDR3 runs 14 residues. V was clipped by 8 bases and J by 6 bases, with 17 bases between them. CDR3 in amino acids: CASPDPTGVNEQFF. The CDR3 DNA reads as TGTGCCAGCCCCGACCCGACAGGAGTCAATGAGCAGTTCTTC.

With regard to this clonotype: One junction end does not reproduce the germline sequence, and a read error may be involved. This chain joins TRBV27 and TRBJ1-1; no reliable D call. Germline V gene lookup returns CDR1 MNHEY and CDR2 SMNVEV (reference sequence). The CDR3 sequence is 13 residues long. The CDR3 coding sequence is TGTGCCGGCAGTTTAGGGCCGAACCTAGAAGCTTTCTTT. Translating it yields CAGSLGPNLEAFF.

This clonotype was counted at least ten times. This chain connects TRBV20-1 to TRBJ2-7; 10 bases agree with TRBD2. Germline assignment: CDR1 DFQATT and CDR2 SNEGSKA (reference sequence). Trimming cost V 0 bases and J 2 bases; bases outside gene matches: 4. The CDR3 length is 15 residues. The CDR3 reads CSARDGLAETYEQYF. In DNA form, the CDR3 reads TGCAGTGCTAGAGATGGACTAGCGGAAACCTACGAGCAGTACTTC.

This clonotype was observed many times. The genes are TRBV12-3 or TRBV12-4 and TRBJ2-7, with a possible D match to TRBD1 (6 bases). V dropped 5 bases and J dropped 3 bases, with 11 bases sitting between them. The CDR3 length is 13 residues. Here the CDR3 reads CASSDTGFYEQYF. The CDR3 DNA reads TGTGCCAGCAGTGATACAGGGTTCTACGAGCAGTACTTC.

This clonotype has a count of ten or more. The chain couples TRBV12-3 or TRBV12-4 to TRBJ2-1, with D tentatively TRBD1 (5 bases). The CDR3 is 13 residues long. V gave up 6 bases and J gave up 3 bases, with 9 bases separating them. CDR3 in amino acids: CASSRQIYNEQFF. Here the CDR3 DNA reads TGTGCCAGCAGCCGACAGATCTACAATGAGCAGTTCTTC.

This clonotype was seen repeatedly, ten times or more. The chain is built from TRBV3-1 and TRBJ2-1; TRBD2 agrees at 7 bases. The junction had 12 bases not matched to a gene; V was cut back by 4 bases and J by 15 bases. This CDR3 is built from 13 residues. From germline, CDR1 is LGHDT and CDR2 YNNKEL (reference sequence). The CDR3 spells CASSRGTAGVLFF. CDR3 in DNA: TGTGCCAGCAGCCGGGGGACCGCGGGAGTGCTGTTCTTC.

Here the CDR3 DNA reads TGTGCCAGTAGGTTAGCGGGAGCCGGCTACGAGCAGTACTTC. Translation gives CASRLAGAGYEQYF. The chain recombines TRBV19 with TRBJ2-7, with 9 positions matching TRBD2. The CDR3 loop spans 14 amino acids. Per germline, CDR1 LNHDA and CDR2 SQIVND (reference sequence). V lost 6 bases, J lost 3 bases, and 6 bases stayed unmatched. Full variable domain (missing parts from reference TRBV19 and TRBJ2-7): DGGITQSPKYLFRKEGQNVTLSCEQNLNHDAMYWYRQDPGQGLRLIYYSQIVNDFQKGDIAEGYSVSREKKESFPLTVTSAQKNPTAFYLCASRLAGAGYEQYFGPGTRLTVT.

V gene TRBV2 combines with J gene TRBJ1-2; D remains unclear. This CDR3 contains 12 residues. Trimming removed 0 bases at V and 13 bases at J, with 12 bases between. Germline V gene sequence: CDR1 SNHLY, CDR2 FYNNEI. Written as DNA, the CDR3 is TGTGCCAGCAGTGAAGCTGAGTCCGGGTGCACCTTC. It codes for CASSEAESGCTF.

This chain uses TRBV10-3 with TRBJ1-3; D not certain. Germline V gene data show CDR1 as ENHRY and CDR2 as SYGVKD. Trimming removed 4 bases from V and 3 bases from J, with 7 bases in between. The CDR3 spans 13 residues. The CDR3 spells CAISVGLGNTIYF. DNA of the CDR3: TGTGCCATCAGTGTAGGCCTTGGAAACACCATATATTTT.

This chain uses TRBV15 with TRBJ2-1; 7 bases are shared with TRBD2. Germline-derived CDR1 and CDR2 are LNHNV and YYDKDF (reference sequence). J was trimmed by 2 bases and V by 4 bases; bases with no gene match: 5. The CDR3 has 15 residues. The CDR3 sequence is CATSTSAGTYNEQFF. The CDR3 DNA reads as TGTGCCACCAGCACTTCAGCGGGAACCTACAATGAGCAGTTCTTC.

This clonotype was picked up many times. The rearrangement links TRBV2 to TRBJ2-3, with D possibly TRBD1 on 6 matching bases. In germline, CDR1 is SNHLY, CDR2 FYNNEI. This CDR3 contains 14 residues. V was pared by 8 bases and J by 0 bases, with 12 bases between. The CDR3 protein is CASRTGPSTDTQYF. Written as DNA, the CDR3 is TGTGCCAGCCGAACAGGGCCCAGCACAGATACGCAGTATTTT.

This clonotype came up many times. CDR3 bases: TGTGCCAGCAGCCAACCAACTAGCGGGAGAGAGCAGTACTTC. Amino acids: CASSQPTSGREQYF. V and J are TRBV7-2 and TRBJ2-7, with 11 positions matching TRBD2. In germline, CDR1 is SGHTA, CDR2 FQGNSA. V was pared by 5 bases and J by 7 bases, with 7 bases of the junction left unmatched. The CDR3 is 14 amino acids.

This clonotype was observed at least ten times. This chain connects TRBV3-1 to TRBJ2-1; D is undetermined. Germline values: CDR1 LGHDT, CDR2 YNNKEL (reference sequence). The V gene lost 0 bases and the J gene lost 6 bases, with 9 bases spanning the gap. The CDR3 totals 14 residues. CDR3 sequence: CASSQEVGSNEQFF. The CDR3 bases are TGTGCCAGCAGCCAAGAAGTGGGCAGCAATGAGCAGTTCTTC.

There are a few counts of this clonotype. One end of the junction fails to match germline, which may point to a read error. The CDR3 DNA follows: TGCAGTGCCAGAGCGCTTAGCTCCTACGAGCAGTACTTC. Translating it yields CSARALSSYEQYF. The chain has TRBV20-1 and TRBJ2-7; D gene unclear. There are 13 residues in the CDR3. CDR1 and CDR2 from the germline V gene are DFQATT and SNEGSKA (reference sequence).